This T cell receptor beta chain was obtained from a study of T cell repertoires in cytomegalovirus infection. TCRdb called the reads again in MiXCR, with one record for every CDR3 protein. The sample yields some 920,000 distinct CDR3 sequences, around 30% seen once. Germline CDR1 and CDR2: SGHTA and FQGTGA. The CDR3 consists of 15 residues. About this clonotype: No antigen is known for it. A read error may account for a junction end that differs from germline.

Specimen: cultured CD8+ T cells from PBMCs, collected from culture after CMV antigen stimulation. The J gene is TRBJ2-3, the V gene TRBV7-3; no firm D call. The receptor comes from a human donor in good health (CMV status not recorded). Some clones in this sample may be carry-over from other donors' samples. CDR3 bases: TGTGTCAGCAGCTTAAGCCAGAACGTCGCAGATACGCAGTATTTT. This sequence encodes CVSSLSQNVADTQYF.